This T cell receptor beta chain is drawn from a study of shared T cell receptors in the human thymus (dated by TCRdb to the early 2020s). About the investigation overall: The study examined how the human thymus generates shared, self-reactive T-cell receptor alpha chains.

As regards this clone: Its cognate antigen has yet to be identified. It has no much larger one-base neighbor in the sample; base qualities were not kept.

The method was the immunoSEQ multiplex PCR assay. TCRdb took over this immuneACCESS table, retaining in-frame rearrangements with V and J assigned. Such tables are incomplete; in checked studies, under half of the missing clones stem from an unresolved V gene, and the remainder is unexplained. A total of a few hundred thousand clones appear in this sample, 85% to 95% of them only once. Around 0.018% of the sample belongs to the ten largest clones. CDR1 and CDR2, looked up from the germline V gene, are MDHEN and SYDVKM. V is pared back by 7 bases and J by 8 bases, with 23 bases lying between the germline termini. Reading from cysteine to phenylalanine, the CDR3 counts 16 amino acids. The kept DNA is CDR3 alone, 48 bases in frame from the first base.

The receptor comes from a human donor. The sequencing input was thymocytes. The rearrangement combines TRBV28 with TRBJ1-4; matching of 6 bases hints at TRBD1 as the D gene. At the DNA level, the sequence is TGTGCCAGCATGTCCACCTTAAGGGGGACCCCGGAAAAACTGTTTTTT. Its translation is CASMSTLRGTPEKLFF.